This TCR beta chain emerged from a study of blood T cell repertoires in COVID-19. Study-level background: Researchers got acute and convalescent COVID-19 samples from the United States, Italy and Spain. The cDNA or gDNA used as material had been derived from T cells, B-cell-depleted T cells, or PBMCs.

Unmatched junction bases numbered 3, after V lost 6 bases and J lost 1 base. Germline V lookup: CDR1 SGHVS, CDR2 FQNEAQ. The CDR3 spans 16 residues. This table comes from immunoSEQ multiplex PCR, and its TCRdb copy is limited to in-frame clones, with some not included. This sample has 35,000 to 50,000 clones, with just under 70% found just once. The sequence was collected from an elderly man with acute or convalescent COVID-19. The V gene is TRBV7-8, the J gene TRBJ2-3; 14 bases line up with TRBD2. The sequenced material came from peripheral blood. This CDR3 is CASREGLAGGTDTQYF. The DNA for the CDR3 is TGTGCCAGCAGGGAGGGACTAGCGGGGGGCACAGATACGCAGTATTTT.